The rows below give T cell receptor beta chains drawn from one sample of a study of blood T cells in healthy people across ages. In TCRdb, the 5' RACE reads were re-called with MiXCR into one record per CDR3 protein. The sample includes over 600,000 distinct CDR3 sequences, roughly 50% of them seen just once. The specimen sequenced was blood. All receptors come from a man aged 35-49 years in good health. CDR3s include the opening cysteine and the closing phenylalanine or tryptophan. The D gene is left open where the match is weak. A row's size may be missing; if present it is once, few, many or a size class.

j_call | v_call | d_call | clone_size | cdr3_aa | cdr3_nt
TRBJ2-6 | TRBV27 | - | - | CASSDRISGANVLTF | TGTGCCAGCAGTGACAGAATCTCTGGGGCCAACGTCCTGACTTTC
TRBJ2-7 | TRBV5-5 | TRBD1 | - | CASSTRDRGFYERYF | TGTGCCAGCAGCACCCGGGACAGGGGTTTCTACGAGCGGTACTTC
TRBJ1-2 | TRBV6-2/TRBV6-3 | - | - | CASSLQGRGGYTF | TGTGCCAGCAGTCTCCAAGGGAGAGGAGGCTACACCTTC
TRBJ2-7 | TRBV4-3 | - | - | CASSRTVGYEQYF | TGCGCCAGCAGCAGGACAGTAGGCTACGAGCAGTACTTC
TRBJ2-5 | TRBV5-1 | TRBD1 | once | CASSFPPDRTQETQYF | TGCGCCAGCAGCTTTCCCCCGGACAGGACGCAAGAGACCCAGTACTTC
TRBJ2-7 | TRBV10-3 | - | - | CAISPGDGEQYF | TGTGCCATCAGCCCGGGGGATGGCGAGCAGTACTTC
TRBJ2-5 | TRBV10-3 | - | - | CAISERGTPGKTQYF | TGTGCCATCAGTGAGCGCGGGACCCCGGGGAAGACCCAGTACTTC
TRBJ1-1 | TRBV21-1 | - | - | CASSIGPLRESNTEAFF | TGTGCCAGCAGCATCGGACCGCTTCGGGAGTCGAACACTGAAGCTTTCTTT
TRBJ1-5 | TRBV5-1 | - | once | CASSWGDAVNQPQHF | TGCGCCAGCAGCTGGGGGGACGCCGTCAATCAGCCCCAGCATTTT
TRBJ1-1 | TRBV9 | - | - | CASSPSSGAEEAFF | TGTGCCAGCAGCCCTTCGAGCGGGGCGGAGGAAGCTTTCTTT
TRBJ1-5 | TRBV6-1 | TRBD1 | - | CASSGSGQDAYQPQHF | TGTGCCAGCAGTGGGTCGGGACAGGACGCATATCAGCCCCAGCATTTT
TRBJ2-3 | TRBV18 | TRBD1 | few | CASSQARTGSTDTQYF | TGTGCCAGCTCACAGGCTCGGACAGGGAGCACAGATACGCAGTATTTT
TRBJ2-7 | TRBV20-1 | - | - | CSAREGDYEQYF | TGCAGTGCTAGAGAAGGGGACTACGAGCAGTACTTC
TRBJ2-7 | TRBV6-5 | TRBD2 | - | CASSYLAGGTYEQYF | TGTGCCAGCAGTTACCTAGCGGGAGGAACCTACGAGCAGTACTTC
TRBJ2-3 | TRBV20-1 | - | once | CSCTDTPGDTQYF | TGCAGTTGCACGGACACCCCTGGAGATACGCAGTATTTT
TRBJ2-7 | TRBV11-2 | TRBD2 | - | CANSSGTTYEQYF | TGTGCCAACAGCTCCGGGACTACCTACGAGCAGTACTTC
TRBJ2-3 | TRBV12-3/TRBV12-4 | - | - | CAGRDGAHTDTQYF | TGTGCCGGCAGGGACGGAGCCCACACAGATACGCAGTATTTT
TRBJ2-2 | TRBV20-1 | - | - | CSARDLRFDTGELFF | TGCAGTGCTAGAGATCTCAGATTTGACACCGGGGAGCTGTTTTTT
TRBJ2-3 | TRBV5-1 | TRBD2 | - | CASRVYRGETDTQYF | TGCGCCAGCAGAGTGTATCGGGGGGAGACAGATACGCAGTATTTT
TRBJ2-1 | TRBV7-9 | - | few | CASSSINDRDEQFF | TGTGCCAGCAGCTCGATCAACGATCGGGATGAGCAGTTCTTC
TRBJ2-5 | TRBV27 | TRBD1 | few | CASSIQGDETQYF | TGTGCCAGCAGTATACAGGGGGATGAGACCCAGTACTTC
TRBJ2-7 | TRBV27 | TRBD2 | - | CASSLSSGRSNEQYF | TGTGCCAGCAGTTTGTCTAGCGGGAGGTCGAACGAGCAGTACTTC
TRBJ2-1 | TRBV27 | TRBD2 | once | CASSNRLAGDYNEQFF | TGTGCCAGCAGTAACCGATTAGCGGGAGACTACAATGAGCAGTTCTTC
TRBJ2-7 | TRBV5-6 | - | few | CASSRRPPTTNYEQYF | TGTGCCAGCAGCCGTCGTCCCCCGACTACCAACTACGAGCAGTACTTC
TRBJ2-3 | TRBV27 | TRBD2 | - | CASSFASGMGPDTQYF | TGTGCCAGCAGTTTCGCCAGCGGGATGGGGCCAGATACGCAGTATTTT
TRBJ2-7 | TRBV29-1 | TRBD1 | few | CSVRDRGAEQYF | TGCAGCGTCCGGGACAGGGGCGCCGAGCAGTACTTC
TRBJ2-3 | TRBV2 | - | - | CASRQRPSTDTQYF | TGTGCCAGCAGGCAGCGGCCAAGCACAGATACGCAGTATTTT
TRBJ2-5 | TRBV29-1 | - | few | CSARNGGAGETQYF | TGCAGCGCCCGAAATGGCGGGGCGGGAGAGACCCAGTACTTC
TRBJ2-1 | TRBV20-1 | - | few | CSGEGRNNEQFF | TGCTCTGGCGAAGGTAGGAACAATGAGCAGTTCTTC
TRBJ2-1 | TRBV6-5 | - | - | CASSYVDEQFF | TGTGCCAGCAGTTATGTTGATGAGCAGTTCTTC
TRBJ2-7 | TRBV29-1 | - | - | CSVGGLGSEQYF | TGCAGCGTTGGTGGACTTGGAAGCGAGCAGTACTTC
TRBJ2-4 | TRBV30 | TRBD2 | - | CAWSPGGTARNIQYF | TGTGCCTGGAGTCCGGGGGGGACGGCGAGAAACATTCAGTACTTC
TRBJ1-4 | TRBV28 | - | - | CASSLSGELTQEKLFF | TGTGCCAGCAGTTTATCGGGGGAACTTACGCAAGAAAAACTGTTTTTT
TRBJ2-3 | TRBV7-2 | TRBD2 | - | CASSLTAGGRTDTQYF | TGTGCCAGCAGCTTAACAGCGGGAGGACGCACAGATACGCAGTATTTT
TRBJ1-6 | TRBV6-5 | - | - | CASSTGNAPLHF | TGTGCCAGCAGCACAGGGAATGCACCCCTCCACTTT
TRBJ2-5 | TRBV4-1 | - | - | CASSQEGSATQYF | TGCGCCAGCAGCCAAGAAGGGAGCGCGACCCAGTACTTC
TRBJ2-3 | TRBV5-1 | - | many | CASSLSWDTQYF | TGCGCCAGCAGCTTGTCCTGGGATACGCAGTATTTT
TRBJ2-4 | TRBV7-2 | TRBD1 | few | CASSGGQDKNIQYF | TGTGCCAGCAGCGGAGGACAGGATAAAAACATTCAGTACTTC
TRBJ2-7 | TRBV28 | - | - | CASSAPPAYEQYF | TGTGCCAGCAGTGCCCCTCCGGCCTACGAGCAGTACTTC
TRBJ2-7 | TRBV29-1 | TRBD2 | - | CSVKGLADFGEQYF | TGCAGCGTTAAGGGACTAGCGGACTTCGGCGAGCAGTACTTC
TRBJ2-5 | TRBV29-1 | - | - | CSVEAQGGTAWGSEEETQYF | TGCAGCGTTGAAGCCCAAGGCGGGACAGCGTGGGGTAGTGAGGAAGAGACCCAGTACTTC
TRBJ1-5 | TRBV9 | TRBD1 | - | CASSAGTGDAQPQHF | TGTGCCAGCAGCGCCGGGACAGGGGATGCTCAGCCCCAGCATTTT
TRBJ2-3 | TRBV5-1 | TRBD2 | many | CASTWSLAGLTDTQYF | TGCGCCAGCACTTGGAGTCTAGCGGGCCTCACAGATACGCAGTATTTT
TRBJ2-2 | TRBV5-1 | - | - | CASTILFF | TGCGCCAGCACTATTCTGTTTTTT
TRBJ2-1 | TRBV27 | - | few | CASSLGTEQFF | TGTGCCAGCAGTTTGGGTACCGAGCAGTTCTTC
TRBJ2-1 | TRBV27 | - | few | CASSAGTTPNNEQFF | TGTGCCAGCAGTGCAGGGACGACGCCTAACAATGAGCAGTTCTTC
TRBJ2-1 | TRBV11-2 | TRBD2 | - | CASSLLAGQGEQFF | TGTGCCAGCAGCTTGCTAGCGGGGCAGGGTGAGCAGTTCTTC